The clone carrying this T cell receptor beta chain was seen at least ten times. The target antigen is unknown. Three rounds of nested PCR, following a modified ARM-PCR protocol, produced the TCRbeta library. TCRdb recomputed calls from the multiplex PCR reads with MiXCR, one row per CDR3 protein. The sample includes approximately 90,000 distinct CDR3 sequences, roughly two thirds of them seen just once. This entry comes from a study of tumor and adjacent non-tumor tissue in lung cancer. Study in general: Samples averaged around 4 million productive TCRbeta reads each. Findings of the study overall: Significantly higher TCR diversity was found in tumor than normal lung.

RNA was extracted from bulk tissue without any cell sorting. Between August and November 2014, newly diagnosed, chemotherapy-naive lung cancer patients underwent thoracic surgery in China. Sequenced: lung tumor tissue. The clonotype originates from a man in his sixties or seventies with non-small cell lung cancer.

CDR3 in DNA: TGTGCCAGCAGTTACCTACAGGGTGGTCAGCCCCAGCATTTT. Translating gives CASSYLQGGQPQHF. The chain combines TRBV6-5 with TRBJ1-5, with D perhaps TRBD1 (6 bases). The V end was cut by 2 bases, the J end by 6 bases, with 11 bases between. Germline V gives CDR1 MNHEY, CDR2 SVGAGI. The CDR3 has 14 amino acids.